The sequence of this T cell receptor beta chain was determined in a study of cytomegalovirus exposure and HLA in healthy donors. Overall study: Out of roughly 170 million T cells, an earlier analysis found around 110 million unique TCR beta sequences in total. Study-wide results and limits: Earlier analysis looked at TCR beta V segments, and most were productive about 90% or about 30% of the time. Analysis performed later found more than 15,000 TCR beta sequences associated with HLA alleles at 0.05 false discovery rate.

The donors gave bone marrow, and they were healthy. This CDR3 spans 14 amino acids. Germline loops: CDR1 SGHDT, CDR2 YYEEEE. The V and J ends lost 4 bases and 6 bases respectively, with 15 bases between them. Of note for this clone: Antigen unknown.

In the PCR, 60 Vbeta and 13 Jbeta primers were used. TCRdb's copy holds only in-frame clones and misses some; the assay was immunoSEQ multiplex PCR. Among about 160,000 clones listed, approximately 76% were seen once. The chain has TRBV5-6 and TRBJ2-3; a possible D gene is TRBD1 (7 bases). Material for sequencing was PBMCs. The source of this sequence is a female donor in good health and CMV-seronegative. For the CDR3, the DNA is TGTGCCAGCAGCCCCCGGACAGGAGGGGATACGCAGTATTTT. Protein product: CASSPRTGGDTQYF.